This paragraph reports one TCR beta chain. This sample was taken from a study of blood T cell repertoires in COVID-19. Study-wide context: Samples representing acute and convalescent COVID-19 were sourced from the United States, Italy and Spain.

Authors' analysis steps: Reference gene primer amplification yielded estimated nucleated cell counts. Libraries were prepared by immunoSEQ multiplex PCR; TCRdb keeps only in-frame clonotypes and omits some of them. V and J calls and clone size are as listed in that table; D and trimming were resolved from the DNA. The data hold 300,000 to 400,000 clones, with 86% observed a single time. Participants came from roughly 25 US areas, aged roughly 18 to 95 years. Categorization into cohorts depended on clinical history that participants reported. The clonotype comes from a woman between 35 and 50 years old with acute COVID-19. The sequenced material came from PBMCs or T cells enriched from blood (not recorded which).

The CDR3 protein is CASRWQGGNQPQHF. The CDR3, as DNA: TGTGCCAGCCGTTGGCAGGGGGGCAATCAGCCCCAGCATTTT. The chain joins TRBV2 to TRBJ1-5; 7 bases are shared with TRBD1. CDR1 and CDR2 (germline): SNHLY, FYNNEI. The CDR3 extends over 14 amino acids. The V gene end was trimmed by 8 bases and the J gene end by 2 bases; junction bases not matched to a gene: 6.